This is a list of T cell receptor beta chains from one sample in a study of T cells after yellow fever vaccination. TCRdb independently ran MiXCR on the 5' RACE reads; one entry per CDR3 protein. The top ten clones hold 18% of a sample with fewer than 450,000 distinct CDR3 sequences, around 10% of them seen once. The source material was PBMCs, sampled on the day of the first yellow fever vaccination. Receptor source: a man aged 18 to 29 who received the YFV17D yellow fever vaccine. Both conserved end residues are part of each CDR3. The order of the fields is V gene, D gene, J gene, clone size, CDR3 protein, CDR3 DNA. A D gene is named only where the DNA matches it firmly. Some rows have no size entry. The others give once, few or many, or a class for an expanded clone.

v_call: TRBV6-2/TRBV6-3; d_call: .; j_call: TRBJ1-5; clone_size: few; cdr3_aa: CATSERGGNQPQHF; cdr3_nt: TGTGCCACCTCTGAAAGGGGTGGGAATCAGCCCCAGCATTTT
v_call: TRBV12-3/TRBV12-4; d_call: TRBD1; j_call: TRBJ2-5; clone_size: many; cdr3_aa: CASSEPTATGDETQYF; cdr3_nt: TGTGCCAGCAGTGAACCAACCGCCACAGGGGATGAGACCCAGTACTTC
v_call: TRBV27; d_call: TRBD1; j_call: TRBJ2-3; clone_size: few; cdr3_aa: CASIRTGTGEVQYF; cdr3_nt: TGTGCCAGCATCCGGACTGGGACAGGGGAGGTGCAGTATTTT
v_call: TRBV5-1; d_call: .; j_call: TRBJ1-1; clone_size: few; cdr3_aa: CASSLTEITEAFF; cdr3_nt: TGCGCCAGCAGCTTAACCGAGATCACTGAAGCTTTCTTT
v_call: TRBV7-9; d_call: .; j_call: TRBJ1-2; clone_size: many; cdr3_aa: CASNSGVAGTSNYGYTF; cdr3_nt: TGTGCCAGCAACTCGGGGGTGGCAGGAACTTCTAACTATGGCTACACCTTC
v_call: TRBV7-2; d_call: TRBD1; j_call: TRBJ1-1; clone_size: few; cdr3_aa: CASSLVAGGGRTEAFF; cdr3_nt: TGTGCCAGCAGCTTAGTGGCAGGGGGGGGTCGGACTGAAGCTTTCTTT
v_call: TRBV4-3; d_call: .; j_call: TRBJ2-5; clone_size: few; cdr3_aa: CASSQGVGREQETQYF; cdr3_nt: TGCGCCAGCAGCCAAGGGGTAGGCAGGGAGCAAGAGACCCAGTACTTC
v_call: TRBV4-1; d_call: TRBD1; j_call: TRBJ1-4; clone_size: .; cdr3_aa: CASSQPREAQGARKLFF; cdr3_nt: TGCGCCAGCAGCCAACCCCGGGAGGCACAGGGGGCTAGGAAACTGTTTTTT
v_call: TRBV5-4; d_call: .; j_call: TRBJ2-5; clone_size: .; cdr3_aa: CASSLWQGETQYF; cdr3_nt: TGTGCCAGCAGCTTGTGGCAGGGTGAGACCCAGTACTTC
v_call: TRBV2; d_call: .; j_call: TRBJ2-5; clone_size: .; cdr3_aa: CASSEQPQETQYF; cdr3_nt: TGTGCCAGCAGTGAACAGCCACAAGAGACCCAGTACTTC
v_call: TRBV5-6; d_call: TRBD1; j_call: TRBJ1-2; clone_size: .; cdr3_aa: CASSPDRGLGGYTF; cdr3_nt: TGTGCCAGCAGCCCGGACAGGGGGCTGGGGGGCTACACCTTC
v_call: TRBV20-1; d_call: TRBD1; j_call: TRBJ2-3; clone_size: .; cdr3_aa: CSARQGAADTQYF; cdr3_nt: TGCAGTGCTAGACAGGGGGCCGCAGATACGCAGTATTTT
v_call: TRBV4-3; d_call: TRBD2; j_call: TRBJ2-5; clone_size: .; cdr3_aa: CASSQDLTSGGQETQYF; cdr3_nt: TGCGCCAGCAGCCAAGATCTGACTAGCGGGGGGCAAGAGACCCAGTACTTC
v_call: TRBV18; d_call: .; j_call: TRBJ2-2; clone_size: .; cdr3_aa: CASSPASANTGELFF; cdr3_nt: TGTGCCAGCTCACCAGCGTCGGCGAACACCGGGGAGCTGTTTTTT
v_call: TRBV7-8; d_call: TRBD1; j_call: TRBJ2-5; clone_size: few; cdr3_aa: CASSLARPGQPWTQYF; cdr3_nt: TGTGCCAGCAGCTTAGCAAGACCGGGACAGCCTTGGACCCAGTACTTC
v_call: TRBV7-9; d_call: TRBD2; j_call: TRBJ2-2; clone_size: few; cdr3_aa: CASSLDLAGVRTGELFF; cdr3_nt: TGTGCCAGCAGCTTAGACCTAGCGGGGGTGCGCACCGGGGAGCTGTTTTTT
v_call: TRBV7-2; d_call: TRBD1; j_call: TRBJ2-5; clone_size: many; cdr3_aa: CASSFTGGQETQYF; cdr3_nt: TGTGCCAGCAGCTTCACAGGGGGCCAAGAGACCCAGTACTTC
v_call: TRBV7-9; d_call: .; j_call: TRBJ2-6; clone_size: .; cdr3_aa: CASSFGTVSGANVLTF; cdr3_nt: TGTGCCAGCAGCTTCGGGACGGTCTCTGGGGCCAACGTCCTGACTTTC
v_call: TRBV11-2; d_call: .; j_call: TRBJ2-3; clone_size: few; cdr3_aa: CASSRTTDTQYF; cdr3_nt: TGTGCCAGCAGCCGGACCACAGATACGCAGTATTTT
v_call: TRBV27; d_call: TRBD2; j_call: TRBJ2-5; clone_size: few; cdr3_aa: CASRLAGARETQYF; cdr3_nt: TGTGCCAGCAGACTAGCGGGGGCGAGGGAGACCCAGTACTTC
v_call: TRBV19; d_call: TRBD2; j_call: TRBJ2-2; clone_size: .; cdr3_aa: CASSTIAGQNTGELFF; cdr3_nt: TGTGCCAGTAGTACAATAGCGGGACAGAACACCGGGGAGCTGTTTTTT
v_call: TRBV7-9; d_call: TRBD1; j_call: TRBJ2-2; clone_size: few; cdr3_aa: CASSSPWDREGTGELFF; cdr3_nt: TGTGCCAGCAGCTCACCGTGGGACAGGGAAGGCACCGGGGAGCTGTTTTTT
v_call: TRBV7-2; d_call: .; j_call: TRBJ1-1; clone_size: .; cdr3_aa: CASSFLARGATEAFF; cdr3_nt: TGTGCCAGCAGCTTCCTGGCCAGGGGTGCTACTGAAGCTTTCTTT
v_call: TRBV7-8; d_call: TRBD2; j_call: TRBJ2-1; clone_size: few; cdr3_aa: CASSLGPLAGFYNEQFF; cdr3_nt: TGTGCCAGCAGCTTAGGGCCCCTAGCGGGGTTTTACAATGAGCAGTTCTTC
v_call: TRBV5-1; d_call: .; j_call: TRBJ2-1; clone_size: .; cdr3_aa: CASSKSSYNEQFF; cdr3_nt: TGCGCCAGCAGTAAGAGCTCCTACAATGAGCAGTTCTTC
v_call: TRBV7-2; d_call: .; j_call: TRBJ1-2; clone_size: .; cdr3_aa: CASSQSGIYGYTF; cdr3_nt: TGTGCCAGCAGCCAGTCCGGCATTTATGGCTACACCTTC
v_call: TRBV20-1; d_call: .; j_call: TRBJ2-2; clone_size: few; cdr3_aa: CSARDRGGGLFF; cdr3_nt: TGCAGTGCTAGAGATCGCGGGGGCGGGTTGTTTTTT
v_call: TRBV7-2; d_call: .; j_call: TRBJ1-6; clone_size: few; cdr3_aa: CASSPGVYNSPLHF; cdr3_nt: TGTGCCAGCAGCCCCGGGGTCTATAATTCACCCCTCCACTTT
v_call: TRBV27; d_call: TRBD2; j_call: TRBJ2-5; clone_size: few; cdr3_aa: CASRKGTTTQETQYF; cdr3_nt: TGTGCCAGCAGAAAAGGGACTACCACTCAAGAGACCCAGTACTTC
v_call: TRBV20-1; d_call: .; j_call: TRBJ2-5; clone_size: few; cdr3_aa: CSARDGRTQETQYF; cdr3_nt: TGCAGTGCTAGAGATGGTAGAACGCAAGAGACCCAGTACTTC
v_call: TRBV6-1; d_call: .; j_call: TRBJ1-3; clone_size: .; cdr3_aa: CATLPGADSGNTIYF; cdr3_nt: TGTGCCACCCTCCCGGGCGCGGACTCTGGAAACACCATATATTTT
v_call: TRBV18; d_call: .; j_call: TRBJ2-1; clone_size: .; cdr3_aa: CASSPASMNEQFF; cdr3_nt: TGTGCCAGCTCACCAGCCTCCATGAATGAGCAGTTCTTC
v_call: TRBV9; d_call: TRBD2; j_call: TRBJ2-3; clone_size: .; cdr3_aa: CASTPMAGGSTDTQYF; cdr3_nt: TGTGCCAGCACCCCGATGGCGGGGGGTAGCACAGATACGCAGTATTTT
v_call: TRBV29-1; d_call: .; j_call: TRBJ2-1; clone_size: many; cdr3_aa: CSVGGVSYNEQFF; cdr3_nt: TGCAGCGTTGGCGGGGTGTCCTACAATGAGCAGTTCTTC
v_call: TRBV7-2; d_call: TRBD1; j_call: TRBJ2-5; clone_size: many; cdr3_aa: CASSPQGTGGETQYF; cdr3_nt: TGTGCCAGCAGCCCTCAGGGGACAGGGGGAGAGACCCAGTACTTC
v_call: TRBV6-5; d_call: .; j_call: TRBJ2-3; clone_size: .; cdr3_aa: CASSSQGADTQYF; cdr3_nt: TGTGCCAGCAGTTCCCAAGGGGCAGATACGCAGTATTTT
v_call: TRBV6-2/TRBV6-3; d_call: .; j_call: TRBJ2-3; clone_size: few; cdr3_aa: CASSGGYTQYF; cdr3_nt: TGTGCCAGCAGTGGGGGTTATACGCAGTATTTT
v_call: TRBV18; d_call: .; j_call: TRBJ2-2; clone_size: .; cdr3_aa: CASSPPGVTGELFF; cdr3_nt: TGTGCCAGCTCCCCGCCAGGGGTCACCGGGGAGCTGTTTTTT
v_call: TRBV5-1; d_call: .; j_call: TRBJ2-6; clone_size: .; cdr3_aa: CATAGDRDSGANVLTF; cdr3_nt: TGCGCCACCGCGGGGGACAGAGACTCTGGGGCCAACGTCCTGACTTTC
v_call: TRBV7-2; d_call: .; j_call: TRBJ2-5; clone_size: many; cdr3_aa: CASSSGPKETQYF; cdr3_nt: TGTGCCAGCAGCTCAGGCCCCAAAGAGACCCAGTACTTC
v_call: TRBV5-4; d_call: TRBD1; j_call: TRBJ1-1; clone_size: few; cdr3_aa: CASSLGTGLMNTEAFF; cdr3_nt: TGTGCCAGCAGCCTAGGGACAGGGCTGATGAACACTGAAGCTTTCTTT
v_call: TRBV7-9; d_call: .; j_call: TRBJ1-1; clone_size: few; cdr3_aa: CASSWWTAETEAFF; cdr3_nt: TGTGCCAGCAGCTGGTGGACAGCGGAAACTGAAGCTTTCTTT
v_call: TRBV7-9; d_call: .; j_call: TRBJ1-1; clone_size: .; cdr3_aa: CASSLAGQGYTEAFF; cdr3_nt: TGTGCCAGCAGCCTGGCTGGCCAGGGCTACACTGAAGCTTTCTTT
v_call: TRBV20-1; d_call: TRBD2; j_call: TRBJ2-2; clone_size: .; cdr3_aa: CSASSSGGHTGELFF; cdr3_nt: TGCAGTGCTAGTTCCAGCGGGGGGCACACAGGGGAGCTGTTTTTT
v_call: TRBV28; d_call: .; j_call: TRBJ1-2; clone_size: many; cdr3_aa: CASSTGPNYGYTF; cdr3_nt: TGTGCCAGCAGTACAGGGCCTAACTATGGCTACACCTTC
v_call: TRBV6-1; d_call: .; j_call: TRBJ2-3; clone_size: .; cdr3_aa: CASRHGSAGTDTQYF; cdr3_nt: TGTGCCAGCAGACACGGATCTGCCGGCACAGATACGCAGTATTTT
v_call: TRBV7-8; d_call: .; j_call: TRBJ1-1; clone_size: few; cdr3_aa: CASSLPGPYDNMNTEAFF; cdr3_nt: TGTGCCAGCAGCCTACCGGGACCGTACGATAACATGAACACTGAAGCTTTCTTT
v_call: TRBV7-2; d_call: .; j_call: TRBJ2-5; clone_size: few; cdr3_aa: CASSLVSRVGRETQYF; cdr3_nt: TGTGCCAGCAGCTTAGTCTCCAGGGTGGGTCGAGAGACCCAGTACTTC
v_call: TRBV28; d_call: .; j_call: TRBJ1-4; clone_size: .; cdr3_aa: CASSLVGIKEKLFF; cdr3_nt: TGTGCCAGCAGTTTAGTAGGGATTAAGGAAAAACTGTTTTTT
v_call: TRBV5-1; d_call: .; j_call: TRBJ2-4; clone_size: many; cdr3_aa: CASSLGLAKNIQYF; cdr3_nt: TGCGCCAGCAGCCTCGGACTAGCCAAAAACATTCAGTACTTC
v_call: TRBV7-2; d_call: .; j_call: TRBJ2-3; clone_size: .; cdr3_aa: CASSLSMNTQYF; cdr3_nt: TGTGCCAGCAGCTTAAGCATGAATACGCAGTATTTT
v_call: TRBV7-3; d_call: .; j_call: TRBJ2-5; clone_size: once; cdr3_aa: CASSLNGFQETQYF; cdr3_nt: TGTGCCAGCAGCTTAAACGGGTTCCAAGAGACCCAGTACTTC
v_call: TRBV28; d_call: TRBD2; j_call: TRBJ2-2; clone_size: .; cdr3_aa: CASYPPGGAAGELFF; cdr3_nt: TGTGCCAGCTACCCGCCGGGGGGTGCCGCCGGGGAGCTGTTTTTT
v_call: TRBV5-1; d_call: TRBD2; j_call: TRBJ2-5; clone_size: many; cdr3_aa: CASSLGLAGAETQYF; cdr3_nt: TGCGCCAGCAGCTTGGGGTTAGCGGGGGCGGAGACCCAGTACTTC
v_call: TRBV4-3; d_call: TRBD1; j_call: TRBJ1-4; clone_size: .; cdr3_aa: CASSQDPGQGFFNEKLFF; cdr3_nt: TGCGCCAGCAGCCAAGATCCTGGACAGGGGTTCTTTAATGAAAAACTGTTTTTT
v_call: TRBV20-1; d_call: .; j_call: TRBJ1-5; clone_size: few; cdr3_aa: CSAPTINQPQHF; cdr3_nt: TGCAGTGCTCCTACTATCAATCAGCCCCAGCATTTT
v_call: TRBV20-1; d_call: .; j_call: TRBJ1-1; clone_size: few; cdr3_aa: CSARQQGGLFSEAFF; cdr3_nt: TGCAGTGCTAGACAACAGGGCGGATTGTTTTCTGAAGCTTTCTTT
v_call: TRBV12-3/TRBV12-4; d_call: TRBD1; j_call: TRBJ2-2; clone_size: .; cdr3_aa: CASSLLGQGLTGELFF; cdr3_nt: TGTGCCAGCAGTCTCCTCGGACAGGGCCTAACCGGGGAGCTGTTTTTT